This T cell receptor (beta chain) came from a study of HIV-infected patients and healthy controls. Study results and limitations: Compared with untreated HIV+ repertoires, healthy controls showed roughly threefold more distinct CDR3s and higher Shannon diversity.

Around 500 ng RNA was reverse transcribed with alpha and beta constant-region primers. Using multiplexing indices, alpha and beta chain libraries were generated apart by chain-specific third strand synthesis. MiXCR, applied by TCRdb to the 5' RACE reads, yields one record per CDR3 protein. The sample carries roughly 14,000 distinct CDR3 sequences, more than 10% recorded once. Germline CDR1 reads SGHRS; CDR2 reads YFSETQ. The CDR3 length is 14 residues. V was clipped by 4 bases and J by 7 bases, with 18 bases between them. Roughly three months, about 14 weeks, into antiretroviral therapy, follow-up blood was collected. The repertoire came from unfractionated whole blood and reflected all unsorted peripheral T cells. On this clonotype: Its antigen is as yet unknown.

The specimen was blood, collected during antiretroviral therapy. The chain carries TRBV5-1 and TRBJ2-7, with D possibly being TRBD1 (5 bases). This clonotype originated in an adult with HIV infection. The donor label of this sample is uncertain. The CDR3 bases are TGCGCCAGCAGCCTTTCAGGGTCCCTGGGGGAGCAGTACTTC. Translating gives CASSLSGSLGEQYF.